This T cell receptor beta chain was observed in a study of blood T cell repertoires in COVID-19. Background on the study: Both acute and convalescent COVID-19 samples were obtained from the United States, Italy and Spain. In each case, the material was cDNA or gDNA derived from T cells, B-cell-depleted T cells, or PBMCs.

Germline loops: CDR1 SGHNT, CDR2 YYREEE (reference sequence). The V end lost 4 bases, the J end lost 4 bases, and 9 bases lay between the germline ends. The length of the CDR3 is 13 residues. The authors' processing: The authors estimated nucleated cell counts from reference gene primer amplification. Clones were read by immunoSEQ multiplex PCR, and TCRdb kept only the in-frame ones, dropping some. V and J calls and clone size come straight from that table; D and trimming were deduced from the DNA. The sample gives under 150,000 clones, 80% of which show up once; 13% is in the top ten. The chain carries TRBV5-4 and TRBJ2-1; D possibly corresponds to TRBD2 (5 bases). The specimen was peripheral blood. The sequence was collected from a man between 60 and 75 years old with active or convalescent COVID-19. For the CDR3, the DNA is TGTGCCAGCAGCCCTCCGGGGTACAATGAGCAGTTCTTC. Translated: CASSPPGYNEQFF.